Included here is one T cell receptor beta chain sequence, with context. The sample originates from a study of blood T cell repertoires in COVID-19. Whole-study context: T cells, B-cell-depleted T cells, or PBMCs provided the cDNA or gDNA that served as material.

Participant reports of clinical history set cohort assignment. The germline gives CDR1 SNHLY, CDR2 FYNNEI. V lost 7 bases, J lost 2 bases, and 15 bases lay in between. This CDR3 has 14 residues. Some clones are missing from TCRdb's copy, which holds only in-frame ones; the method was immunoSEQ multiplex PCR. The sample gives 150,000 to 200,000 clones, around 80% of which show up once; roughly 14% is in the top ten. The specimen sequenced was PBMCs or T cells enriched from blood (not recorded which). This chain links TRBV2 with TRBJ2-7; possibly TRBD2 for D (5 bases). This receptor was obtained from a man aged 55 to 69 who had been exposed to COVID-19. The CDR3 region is CASTGGGLAYEQYF. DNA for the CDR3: TGTGCCAGCACTGGAGGCGGGCTAGCCTACGAGCAGTACTTC.